The next 27 T cell receptor beta chains were all read from a single sample in a study of T cells after posttransplantation cyclophosphamide. Data came from immunoSEQ multiplex PCR; TCRdb stores just in-frame clones and leaves some out. The sample lists about 28,000 clones, roughly 85% seen once, with less than 3.5% in the top ten. The sample consisted of PBMCs. These receptors were obtained from a man aged 50 to 59.

The J gene is TRBJ2-7, the V gene TRBV13, with D uncertain. The germline CDR1 and CDR2 sequences are PRHDT and FYEKMQ (reference sequence). Trimming took off 1 base at V and 1 base at J, with 5 bases between the two ends. The CDR3 spans 13 residues. The CDR3 protein is CASSLDSSYEQYF. The CDR3 DNA sequence: TGTGCCAGCAGCTTAGACAGTTCCTACGAGCAGTACTTC.

The V gene is TRBV7-4, the J gene TRBJ1-5; D unclear. Germline V gives CDR1 SGHVT, CDR2 SQSDAQ. CDR3 length equals 17 residues. Trimming took 1 base from V and 8 from J, leaving 21 bases between them. The CDR3 DNA reads TGTGCCAGCAGCTTAGAATTCGAGGGAGAGGGCGGAGAGCCCCAGCATTTT. It codes for CASSLEFEGEGGEPQHF.

V is TRBV7-2 and J is TRBJ1-5; TRBD1 is a possible D gene (5 bases). The V end lost 4 bases, the J end lost 0 bases, and 10 bases lay between the germline ends. Germline V gene sequence: CDR1 SGHTA, CDR2 FQGNSA. The CDR3 sequence is 15 residues long. CDR3 protein: CASSSGSYSNQPQHF. In nucleotides, the CDR3 is TGTGCCAGCAGCTCAGGGTCGTATAGCAATCAGCCCCAGCATTTT.

V gene TRBV6-5 combines with J gene TRBJ2-2; D might be TRBD2 (6 bases). The CDR3 has 14 residues. The V gene lost 1 base and the J gene lost 4 bases, with 7 bases spanning the gap. Germline V gives CDR1 MNHEY, CDR2 SVGAGI. This CDR3 reads CASSYWEATGELFF. CDR3 bases: TGTGCCAGCAGTTACTGGGAGGCCACCGGGGAGCTGTTTTTT.

In this sample, this clone turned up once. V usage is TRBV9 and J usage is TRBJ1-1; D remains unclear. Per germline, CDR1 SGDLS and CDR2 YYNGEE. Trimming left V 4 bases short and J 0 bases short, with 10 bases between. CDR3 length equals 14 residues. CDR3 coding DNA: TGTGCCAGCAGCCCGATAACATTGAACACTGAAGCTTTCTTT. Protein product: CASSPITLNTEAFF.

The rearrangement joins TRBV5-1 to TRBJ1-6, with D possibly being TRBD1 (6 bases). The germline V and J ends were trimmed by 1 base and 11 bases, with 19 bases remaining between them. CDR1 is SGHRS and CDR2 is YFSETQ in the germline V gene. The CDR3 consists of 16 residues. CDR3 sequence reads: CASSLRSGTPSTPLHF. CDR3 DNA: TGCGCCAGCAGCTTGCGCAGCGGGACACCTTCGACACCCCTCCACTTT.

This clone occurred once. This sequence joins TRBV7-9 and TRBJ2-5; TRBD2 matches at 7 bases. The CDR3 loop spans 13 amino acids. Per germline, CDR1 SEHNR and CDR2 FQNEAQ (reference sequence). With 2 bases clipped from V and 4 bases from J, the junction kept 1 base outside the gene matches. In DNA, the CDR3 is TGTGCCAGCAGCTTATGGGGGGGAGAGACCCAGTACTTC. This sequence encodes CASSLWGGETQYF.

The chain employs TRBV5-6 and TRBJ1-4; 8 bases are a match to TRBD1. The CDR3 is 15 residues long. Trimming removed 3 bases from V and 4 bases from J; junction bases left unmatched: 5. Germline V lookup: CDR1 SGHDT, CDR2 YYEEEE. The CDR3 loop reads CASSSGTGDNEKLFF. CDR3 in DNA: TGTGCCAGCAGCTCAGGGACAGGCGATAATGAAAAACTGTTTTTT.

This chain links TRBV2 with TRBJ2-1; TRBD2 aligns across 14 bases. The CDR3 loop spans 15 amino acids. The V and J ends lost 4 bases and 8 bases, in that order; junction bases with no gene match: 4. Germline V gene sequence: CDR1 SNHLY, CDR2 FYNNEI. The CDR3 nucleotides are TGTGCCAGCAGTGGAGAGGGACTAGCGGGAGATGAGCAGTTCTTC. It translates to CASSGEGLAGDEQFF.

V and J are TRBV5-8 and TRBJ1-1; the D gene is possibly TRBD1 (5 bases). The CDR3 covers 16 residues. Trimming removed 0 bases from V and 5 bases from J, with 17 bases in between. The germline CDR1 and CDR2 sequences are SGHTS and YDEGEE. The CDR3: CASSLDSGRGKTEAFF. The CDR3 region has the DNA TGTGCCAGCAGCTTGGATTCAGGGCGGGGGAAAACTGAAGCTTTCTTT.

This chain uses TRBV27 with TRBJ1-1; 7 bases line up with TRBD1. The CDR3 loop spans 16 amino acids. V lost 4 bases, J lost 1 base, and 9 bases stayed unmatched. Germline V CDR1 and CDR2: MNHEY, SMNVEV (reference sequence). CDR3 DNA: TGTGCCAGCAGTTCCTCAGGGGGTCAGGAGAACACTGAAGCTTTCTTT. As protein: CASSSSGGQENTEAFF.

The genes are TRBV30 and TRBJ1-3, with D perhaps matching TRBD1 (5 bases). This CDR3 has 15 residues. Per the germline V gene, CDR1 is GTSNPN and CDR2 is SVGIG (reference sequence). V was cut by 2 bases and J by 2 bases, with 13 bases left in between. The chain's CDR3 is CAWSSSQAAGNTIYF. DNA for the CDR3: TGTGCCTGGAGTTCCTCACAGGCCGCTGGAAACACCATATATTTT.

The gene calls are TRBV5-1 and TRBJ1-1; D is possibly TRBD1 (5 bases). The CDR3 runs 16 residues. CDR1 and CDR2 (germline): SGHRS, YFSETQ. V was clipped by 3 bases and J by 1 base, with 16 bases between them. The CDR3 sequence: CASSSGGGDWNTEAFF. In DNA, the CDR3 is TGCGCCAGCAGCTCTGGCGGGGGGGACTGGAACACTGAAGCTTTCTTT.

This clone was recorded once. The chain recombines TRBV4-1 with TRBJ1-2; TRBD1 matches at 10 bases. The CDR3 sequence is 15 residues long. The V gene's germline CDR1 is MGHRA and CDR2 YSYEKL. Germline trimming cut 2 bases from V and 4 bases from J; bases unmatched to any gene: 4. CDR3 residues: CASSQSTGGFYGYTF. Written as DNA, the CDR3 is TGCGCCAGCAGCCAATCGACAGGGGGCTTCTATGGCTACACCTTC.

The J gene is TRBJ1-2, the V gene TRBV2; 8 bases line up with TRBD1. The junction had 3 bases not matched to a gene; V was cut back by 2 bases and J by 4 bases. The CDR3 covers 14 residues. The V gene's germline CDR1 is SNHLY and CDR2 FYNNEI. The CDR3 DNA reads TGTGCCAGCAGTGAACAGGGGGCTGCCTATGGCTACACCTTC. Translation gives CASSEQGAAYGYTF.

V usage is TRBV18 and J usage is TRBJ2-1; D is unclear. Germline CDR1 and CDR2: KGHSH and LQKENI. There are 15 residues in the CDR3. V lost 6 bases and J 1 base, leaving 13 bases between the germline ends. The CDR3 protein is CASSPTRPSYNEQFF. The CDR3 DNA reads TGTGCCAGCTCTCCGACGCGGCCTTCCTACAATGAGCAGTTCTTC.

The gene calls are TRBV4-1 and TRBJ2-5, with D maybe TRBD2 (5 bases). CDR1 and CDR2 (germline): MGHRA, YSYEKL. This CDR3 contains 17 residues. V dropped 0 bases and J dropped 1 base, with 15 bases sitting between them. The CDR3 loop is CASSQDLTGVLQETQYF. The CDR3 coding sequence is TGCGCCAGCAGCCAAGATCTCACCGGGGTCCTCCAAGAGACCCAGTACTTC.

V and J are TRBV11-3 and TRBJ2-7; D perhaps matches TRBD1 (6 bases). V was cut by 2 bases and J by 3 bases, with 11 bases left in between. The CDR3 extends over 14 amino acids. Germline CDR1 is SGHNT and CDR2 is YENEEA. The CDR3 loop reads CASSLSLDSYEQYF. The CDR3 region has the DNA TGTGCCAGCAGCTTATCCCTGGACAGCTACGAGCAGTACTTC.

The chain couples TRBV6-1 to TRBJ1-5, with 9 bases matching TRBD1. The CDR3 runs to 16 residues. Per germline, CDR1 MNHNS and CDR2 SASEGT. With V trimmed by 2 bases and J by 7 bases, 9 bases remained unmatched. CDR3 bases: TGTGCCAGCAGTGAATACAGGGGGCGAGCAGGGCAGCCCCAGCATTTT. Translation: CASSEYRGRAGQPQHF.

The chain links TRBV28 to TRBJ2-5, with no clear D. The J call is doubtful: the DNA matches TRBJ2-7 better. Germline assignment: CDR1 MDHEN and CDR2 SYDVKM. The CDR3 runs to 13 residues. The CDR3 loop is CASSNQFPYEQYF. Here the CDR3 DNA reads TGTGCCAGCAGCAATCAATTCCCCTACGAGCAGTACTTC.

This chain connects TRBV18 to TRBJ2-7; 11 bases are shared with TRBD2. V lost 6 bases, J lost 0 bases, and 7 bases stayed unmatched. CDR3 length equals 16 residues. Germline V gene sequence: CDR1 KGHSH, CDR2 LQKENI. CDR3 nucleotide sequence: TGTGCCAGCTCTCCCAGACTAGCGGGGAGCTCCTACGAGCAGTACTTC. Amino acid sequence: CASSPRLAGSSYEQYF.

The V and J genes are TRBV19 and TRBJ1-6; D remains unclear. The germline V gene encodes CDR1 LNHDA and CDR2 SQIVND (reference sequence). The CDR3 totals 14 residues. V was pared by 0 bases and J by 6 bases, with 6 bases between. DNA of the CDR3: TGTGCCAGTAGTATAGATAACTTTAATTCACCCCTCCACTTT. Translated, it gives CASSIDNFNSPLHF. The complete variable domain, with remaining parts taken from reference TRBV19 and TRBJ1-6, reads DGGITQSPKYLFRKEGQNVTLSCEQNLNHDAMYWYRQDPGQGLRLIYYSQIVNDFQKGDIAEGYSVSREKKESFPLTVTSAQKNPTAFYLCASSIDNFNSPLHFGNGTRLTVT.

CDR3 amino acids: CASSKFIRLLAGIYNEQFF. CDR3 bases: TGTGCCAGCAGCAAATTTATAAGGTTGCTAGCGGGGATATACAATGAGCAGTTCTTC. The rearrangement links TRBV21-1 to TRBJ2-1; the D segment call TRBD2 is taken from the table without a DNA check. TRBV21-1 is given as a pseudogene. CDR3 length: 19 amino acids.

The rearrangement links TRBV9 to TRBJ2-3; D possibly corresponds to TRBD1 (7 bases). Trimming shortened V by 2 bases and J by 1 base, and 14 bases separated the two germline ends. Germline loops: CDR1 SGDLS, CDR2 YYNGEE. This CDR3 has 16 residues. The CDR3 region is CASSVLQGGGTDTQYF. Written as DNA, the CDR3 is TGTGCCAGCAGCGTTCTTCAGGGGGGAGGCACAGATACGCAGTATTTT.

The chain's CDR3 is CASSFYSRGELFF. The CDR3 bases are TGTGCCAGCAGTTTCTACTCGCGTGGGGAGCTGTTTTTT. The chain recombines TRBV28 with TRBJ2-2, with D unresolved. Germline V gene lookup returns CDR1 MDHEN and CDR2 SYDVKM. Trimming cost V 3 bases and J 8 bases, with 10 bases left between them. The CDR3 is made up of 13 amino acids.

The V gene is TRBV9, the J gene TRBJ2-1; perhaps TRBD1 as D (6 bases). Germline V gene sequence: CDR1 SGDLS, CDR2 YYNGEE. CDR3 size: 16 residues. V dropped 4 bases and J dropped 4 bases, with 18 bases sitting between them. The CDR3 DNA reads as TGTGCCAGCAGCCCTAAGTCCAGGGGACCTTACAATGAGCAGTTCTTC. As protein: CASSPKSRGPYNEQFF.

The V gene is TRBV19, the J gene TRBJ2-3; D is perhaps TRBD2 (6 bases). Germline-derived CDR1 and CDR2 are LNHDA and SQIVND (reference sequence). V was clipped by 3 bases and J by 6 bases, with 13 bases between them. This CDR3 has 14 residues. The CDR3 nucleotides are TGTGCCAGTAGTATTGGTGTGGGGGGTGATACGCAGTATTTT. Encoded protein: CASSIGVGGDTQYF.